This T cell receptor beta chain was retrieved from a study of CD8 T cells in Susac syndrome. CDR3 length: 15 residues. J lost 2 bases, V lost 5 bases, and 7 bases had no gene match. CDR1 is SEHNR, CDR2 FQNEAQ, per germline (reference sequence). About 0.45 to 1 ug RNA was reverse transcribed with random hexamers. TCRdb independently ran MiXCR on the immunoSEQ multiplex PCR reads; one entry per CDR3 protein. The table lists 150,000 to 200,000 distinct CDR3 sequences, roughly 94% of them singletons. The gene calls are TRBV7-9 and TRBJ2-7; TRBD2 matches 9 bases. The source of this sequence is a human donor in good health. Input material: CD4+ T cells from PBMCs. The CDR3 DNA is TGTGCCAGCAGCCCACCCCGGACTAGCGCCTACGAGCAGTACTTC. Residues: CASSPPRTSAYEQYF.